A selection of T cell receptor beta chains follows, all from one sample in a study of blood T cell repertoires in COVID-19. The data were produced by immunoSEQ multiplex PCR, yet TCRdb's version contains in-frame clones alone and is incomplete. The sample holds around 120,000 clones, 85% to 90% seen once. The sample taken for sequencing was peripheral blood. The source is a woman of 80 years or more with acute or convalescent COVID-19. Both conserved end residues are part of each CDR3. A D gene is named only where the DNA matches it firmly. The listing skips clone size in some rows; elsewhere it reads once, few, many or a size class.

d_gene: TRBD2
j_gene: TRBJ2-1
abundance: .
v_gene: TRBV28
CDR3nt: TGTGCCAGCAGTTTAGGACTAGCGGGGGGCAATGAGCAGTTCTTC
CDR3aa: CASSLGLAGGNEQFF

d_gene: .
j_gene: TRBJ2-3
abundance: .
v_gene: TRBV10-3
CDR3nt: TGTGCCATCAGTGAGTGGAAGGGACAAGGGGCTTCTAGCACAGATACGCAGTATTTT
CDR3aa: CAISEWKGQGASSTDTQYF

d_gene: TRBD1
j_gene: TRBJ2-1
abundance: .
v_gene: TRBV18
CDR3nt: TGTGCCAGCTCACCACTTGGGACAGGGGGCCTCAATGAGCAGTTCTTC
CDR3aa: CASSPLGTGGLNEQFF

d_gene: .
j_gene: TRBJ2-4
abundance: .
v_gene: TRBV5-6
CDR3nt: TGTGCCAGCAACCCCCGGGGGGCGAACATTCAGTACTTC
CDR3aa: CASNPRGANIQYF

d_gene: TRBD1
j_gene: TRBJ2-3
abundance: .
v_gene: TRBV6-5
CDR3nt: TGTGCCAGCAGTTACTGGGGACAGGGGGGTACAGATACGCAGTATTTT
CDR3aa: CASSYWGQGGTDTQYF

d_gene: TRBD1
j_gene: TRBJ1-2
abundance: .
v_gene: TRBV29-1
CDR3nt: TGCAGCGTTAAGTTCGACAGGGGGCTTTTGGGAGATGGCTACACCTTC
CDR3aa: CSVKFDRGLLGDGYTF

d_gene: .
j_gene: TRBJ1-1
abundance: few
v_gene: TRBV2
CDR3nt: TGTGCCAGCCGACCAGCGGGAGATCAAGCTTTCTTT
CDR3aa: CASRPAGDQAFF

d_gene: TRBD1
j_gene: TRBJ2-7
abundance: .
v_gene: TRBV19
CDR3nt: TGTGCCAGTAGTAAGACAGGGATCAACTCCTACGAGCAGTACTTC
CDR3aa: CASSKTGINSYEQYF

d_gene: .
j_gene: TRBJ2-1
abundance: once
v_gene: TRBV30
CDR3nt: TGTGCCTGGAGTGTACGAGGTGTCAGCAACAATGAGCAGTTCTTC
CDR3aa: CAWSVRGVSNNEQFF

d_gene: .
j_gene: TRBJ2-7
abundance: .
v_gene: TRBV7-9
CDR3nt: TGTGCCAGCAGCTTAAACCCACCCTTCGGCGAGCAGTACTTC
CDR3aa: CASSLNPPFGEQYF

d_gene: .
j_gene: TRBJ2-7
abundance: few
v_gene: TRBV2
CDR3nt: TGTGCCAGCGACGAGGGCCTCACCTCCTACGAGCAGTACTTC
CDR3aa: CASDEGLTSYEQYF

d_gene: .
j_gene: TRBJ2-7
abundance: .
v_gene: TRBV27
CDR3nt: TGTGCCAGCAGTGCGGGACTCTTTCACTCCCTAATCTCCTACGAGCAGTACTTC
CDR3aa: CASSAGLFHSLISYEQYF

d_gene: .
j_gene: TRBJ1-1
abundance: .
v_gene: TRBV5-6
CDR3nt: TGTGCCAGCAGCTTGTCACAGACGGCGAGCACTGAAGCTTTCTTT
CDR3aa: CASSLSQTASTEAFF

d_gene: TRBD1
j_gene: TRBJ1-1
abundance: .
v_gene: TRBV4-1
CDR3nt: TGCGCCAGCAGCCATCTGGACAGGAGGAACACTGAAGCTTTCTTT
CDR3aa: CASSHLDRRNTEAFF

d_gene: .
j_gene: TRBJ2-5
abundance: .
v_gene: TRBV28
CDR3nt: TGTGCCAGCAGCCCCTCTAGCTCGGGGGGCCGGGAGACCCAGTACTTC
CDR3aa: CASSPSSSGGRETQYF

d_gene: .
j_gene: TRBJ2-3
abundance: .
v_gene: TRBV25-1
CDR3nt: TGTGCCAGCAGTGTCAGGGTGTTTGGCACAGATACGCAGTATTTT
CDR3aa: CASSVRVFGTDTQYF

d_gene: .
j_gene: TRBJ1-2
abundance: .
v_gene: TRBV30
CDR3nt: TGTGCCTGGGGGAGAGGTTCTAACTATGGCTACACCTTC
CDR3aa: CAWGRGSNYGYTF

d_gene: TRBD1
j_gene: TRBJ1-2
abundance: once
v_gene: TRBV28
CDR3nt: TGTGCCAGCAGTCCACCGGGACAGCCCTATGGCTACACCTTC
CDR3aa: CASSPPGQPYGYTF

d_gene: .
j_gene: TRBJ2-7
abundance: once
v_gene: TRBV7-8
CDR3nt: TGTGCCAGCAGCTTAATGAGCGGTCTCTCCTACGAGCAGTACTTC
CDR3aa: CASSLMSGLSYEQYF

d_gene: TRBD1
j_gene: TRBJ1-1
abundance: .
v_gene: TRBV7-9
CDR3nt: TGTGCCAGCAGAACGACAGGGTCGAACACTGAAGCTTTCTTT
CDR3aa: CASRTTGSNTEAFF

d_gene: TRBD1
j_gene: TRBJ2-7
abundance: .
v_gene: TRBV5-1
CDR3nt: TGCGCCAGCAGCTTATCCGGGACAGGGGTCGCCGAGCAGTACTTC
CDR3aa: CASSLSGTGVAEQYF

d_gene: .
j_gene: TRBJ2-1
abundance: .
v_gene: TRBV9
CDR3nt: TGTGCCAGCAGCGTAGGTCAGAACGAGCAGTTCTTC
CDR3aa: CASSVGQNEQFF

d_gene: .
j_gene: TRBJ1-2
abundance: once
v_gene: TRBV6-6
CDR3nt: TGTGCCAGCAAGCAGGACTATGGCTACACCTTC
CDR3aa: CASKQDYGYTF

d_gene: TRBD1
j_gene: TRBJ2-1
abundance: .
v_gene: TRBV7-6
CDR3nt: TGTGCCAGCAGCCCCAGGACAGGTAGCTACAATGAGCAGTTCTTC
CDR3aa: CASSPRTGSYNEQFF